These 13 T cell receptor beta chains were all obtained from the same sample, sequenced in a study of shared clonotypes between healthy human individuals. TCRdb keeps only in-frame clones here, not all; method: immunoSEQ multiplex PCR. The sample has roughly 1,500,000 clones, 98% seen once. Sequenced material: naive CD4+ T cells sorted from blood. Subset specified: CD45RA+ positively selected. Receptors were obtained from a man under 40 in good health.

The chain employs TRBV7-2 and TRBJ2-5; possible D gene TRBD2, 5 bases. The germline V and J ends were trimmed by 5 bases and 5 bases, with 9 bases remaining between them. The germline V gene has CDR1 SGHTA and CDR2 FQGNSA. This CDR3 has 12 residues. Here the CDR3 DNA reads TGTGCCAGCAGCCGGGGATGGGAGACCCAGTACTTC. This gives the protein CASSRGWETQYF.

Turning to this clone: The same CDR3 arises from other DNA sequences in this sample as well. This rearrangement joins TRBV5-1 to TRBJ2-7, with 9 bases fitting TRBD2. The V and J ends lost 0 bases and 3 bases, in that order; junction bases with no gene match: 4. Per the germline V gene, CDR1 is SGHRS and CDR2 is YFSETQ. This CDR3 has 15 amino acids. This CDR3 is CASSLGLADYYEQYF. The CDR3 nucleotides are TGCGCCAGCAGCTTGGGACTAGCGGACTACTACGAGCAGTACTTC.

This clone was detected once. The CDR3 DNA sequence: TGTGCCAGCAGCTTGTCGAAGGGGGCGTACACTGAAGCTTTCTTT. It specifies CASSLSKGAYTEAFF. The rearrangement joins TRBV5-8 to TRBJ1-1, with 7 nucleotides matching TRBD1. This CDR3 contains 15 residues. The germline CDR1 and CDR2 sequences are SGHTS and YDEGEE. The trim removed 1 base at V and 3 bases at J, leaving 6 bases unmatched.

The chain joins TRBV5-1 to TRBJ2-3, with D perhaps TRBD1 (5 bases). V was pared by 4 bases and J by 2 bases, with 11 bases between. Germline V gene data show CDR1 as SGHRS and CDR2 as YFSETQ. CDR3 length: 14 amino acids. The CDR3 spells CASSPRQITDTQYF. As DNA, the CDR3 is TGCGCCAGCAGCCCGAGACAGATCACAGATACGCAGTATTTT.

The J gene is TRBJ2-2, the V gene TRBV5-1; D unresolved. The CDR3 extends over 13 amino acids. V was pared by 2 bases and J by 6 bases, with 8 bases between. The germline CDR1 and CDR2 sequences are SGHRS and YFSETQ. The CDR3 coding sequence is TGCGCCAGCAGCTTTGACACACCCGGGGAGCTGTTTTTT. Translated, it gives CASSFDTPGELFF.

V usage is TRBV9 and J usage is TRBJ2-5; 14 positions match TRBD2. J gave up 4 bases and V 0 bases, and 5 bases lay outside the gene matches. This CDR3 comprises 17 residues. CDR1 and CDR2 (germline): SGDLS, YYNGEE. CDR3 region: CASSVGLAGGIGETQYF. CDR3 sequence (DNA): TGTGCCAGCAGCGTAGGACTAGCGGGAGGGATCGGAGAGACCCAGTACTTC.

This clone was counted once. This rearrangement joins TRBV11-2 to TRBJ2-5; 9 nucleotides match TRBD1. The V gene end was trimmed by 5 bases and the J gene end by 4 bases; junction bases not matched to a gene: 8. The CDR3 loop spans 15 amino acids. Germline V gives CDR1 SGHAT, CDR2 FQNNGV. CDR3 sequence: CASSRSGTGLETQYF. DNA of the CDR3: TGTGCCAGCAGCCGGTCCGGGACAGGGTTAGAGACCCAGTACTTC.

In DNA, the CDR3 is TGTGCCAGCAGCTTAAGGGAAGGTTCTTTAAATGAGCAGTTCTTC. Translation: CASSLREGSLNEQFF. The chain couples TRBV7-2 to TRBJ2-1; unclear D gene. The CDR3 loop spans 15 amino acids. The V and J ends lost 2 bases and 7 bases respectively, with 15 bases between them. Per the germline V gene, CDR1 is SGHTA and CDR2 is FQGNSA.

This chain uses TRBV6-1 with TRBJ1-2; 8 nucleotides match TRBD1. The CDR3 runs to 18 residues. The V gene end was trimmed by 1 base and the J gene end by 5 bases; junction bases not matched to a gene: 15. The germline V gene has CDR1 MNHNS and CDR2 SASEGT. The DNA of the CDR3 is TGTGCCAGCAGTGAAGACCTCCCACTCCGGACAGGGAAATATGGCTACACCTTC. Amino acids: CASSEDLPLRTGKYGYTF.

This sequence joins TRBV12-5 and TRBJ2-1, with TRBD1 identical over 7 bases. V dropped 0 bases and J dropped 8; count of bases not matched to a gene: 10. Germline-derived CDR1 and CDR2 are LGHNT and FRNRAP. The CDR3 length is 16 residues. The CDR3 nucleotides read TGTGCTAGTGGTTTGGTACTCAGACAGGGTCTAGATGAGCAGTTCTTC. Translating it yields CASGLVLRQGLDEQFF.

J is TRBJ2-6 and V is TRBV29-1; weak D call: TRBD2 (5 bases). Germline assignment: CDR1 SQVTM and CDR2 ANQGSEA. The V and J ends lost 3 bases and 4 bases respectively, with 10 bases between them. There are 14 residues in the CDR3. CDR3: CSVDSGFGANVLTF. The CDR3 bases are TGCAGCGTTGATTCGGGATTCGGGGCCAACGTCCTGACTTTC. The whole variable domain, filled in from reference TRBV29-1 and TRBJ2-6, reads SAVISQKPSRDICQRGTSLTIQCQVDSQVTMMFWYRQQPGQSLTLIATANQGSEATYESGFVIDKFPISRPNLTFSTLTVSNMSPEDSSIYLCSVDSGFGANVLTFGAGSRLTVL.

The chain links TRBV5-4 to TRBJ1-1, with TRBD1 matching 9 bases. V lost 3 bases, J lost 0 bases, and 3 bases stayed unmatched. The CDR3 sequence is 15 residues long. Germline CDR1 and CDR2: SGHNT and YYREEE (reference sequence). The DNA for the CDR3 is TGTGCCAGCAGCTACAGGGGGCCTTTGAACACTGAAGCTTTCTTT. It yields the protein CASSYRGPLNTEAFF.

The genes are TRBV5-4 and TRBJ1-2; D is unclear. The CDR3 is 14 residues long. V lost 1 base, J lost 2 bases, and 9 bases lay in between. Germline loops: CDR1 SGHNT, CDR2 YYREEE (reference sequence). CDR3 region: CASSLIRENYGYTF. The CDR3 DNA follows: TGTGCCAGCAGCTTGATTAGGGAGAACTATGGCTACACCTTC.